Reported below is one T cell receptor beta chain. The method was immunoSEQ multiplex PCR; TCRdb's version includes in-frame clones alone and lacks a portion of them. Of about 2.3 million clones detected, more than 80% appear once; the ten largest clones hold 0.39%. The data were taken from a study of shared clonotypes between healthy human individuals. Germline loops: CDR1 SGHRS, CDR2 YFSETQ. V was cut by 1 base and J by 6 bases, with 22 bases left in between. CDR3 size: 18 residues. This receptor was identified in a man between 18 and 29 years old in good health. Some clones in this sample may be carry-over from other donors' samples. Specimen: naive CD4+ T cells from PBMCs. Subset in this sample: CD45RA+ positively selected. V usage is TRBV5-1 and J usage is TRBJ2-2; a possible D gene is TRBD2 (7 bases). The CDR3 sequence: CASSLLARGAQGAGELFF. CDR3 nucleotides: TGCGCCAGCAGCTTGCTGGCCCGGGGGGCACAGGGTGCCGGGGAGCTGTTTTTT.